The rows below give T cell receptor beta chains drawn from one sample of a study of CD4 T cells in relation to SARS-CoV-2 and coronaviruses. Antigens of these TCRs are unknown. The data were produced by immunoSEQ multiplex PCR, yet TCRdb's version contains in-frame clones alone and is incomplete. The sample holds tens of thousands of clones; 77% are singletons and the top ten take 2.8%. The sequencing input was memory CD4+ T cells from PBMCs, cultured in vitro. The receptor source for this set is an adult with COVID-19. The CDR3 runs from the conserved cysteine through the conserved F or W. A D gene is named only where the DNA matches it firmly. Clone sizes are given selectively: once, few, many, or a class where the clone is expanded.

clone_size	j_call	d_call	v_call	cdr3_aa	cdr3_nt
-	TRBJ2-5	-	TRBV5-5	CASSRTGYQETQYF	TGTGCCAGCAGCCGCACAGGGTACCAAGAGACCCAGTACTTC
-	TRBJ2-3	TRBD2	TRBV11-1	CASRPLAGETDTQYF	TGTGCCAGCAGACCACTAGCGGGAGAAACAGATACGCAGTATTTT
-	TRBJ2-1	-	TRBV4-1	CASSRRSYNEQFF	TGCGCCAGCAGCCGGCGAAGTTACAATGAGCAGTTCTTC
once	TRBJ1-2	TRBD1	TRBV27	CASRTLGQGRVANYGYTF	TGTGCCAGCAGAACCCTCGGACAGGGCCGAGTTGCTAACTATGGCTACACCTTC
-	TRBJ2-4	TRBD2	TRBV24-1	CATRVTTSGKVLAKNIQYF	TGTGCCACCAGGGTTACGACTAGCGGGAAGGTACTAGCCAAAAACATTCAGTACTTC
-	TRBJ1-1	-	TRBV30	CAWSVLLRRYTEAFF	TGTGCCTGGAGTGTACTTCTGCGACGGTACACTGAAGCTTTCTTT
-	TRBJ1-2	TRBD1	TRBV29-1	CSVEPPGGGYTF	TGCAGCGTTGAGCCACCAGGGGGTGGCTACACCTTC
-	TRBJ2-4	-	TRBV21-1	CASGANRGNIQYF	TGTGCCAGCGGGGCCAATAGGGGAAACATTCAGTACTTC
-	TRBJ1-1	-	TRBV27	CASSLFRVGTEAFF	TGTGCCAGCAGTTTATTCAGGGTGGGCACTGAAGCTTTCTTT
-	TRBJ2-6	-	TRBV6-6	CASSDTGTGANVLTF	TGTGCCAGCAGTGACACAGGGACCGGGGCCAACGTCCTGACTTTC
-	TRBJ2-1	-	TRBV5-4	CASMQPGESYNEQFF	TGTGCCAGCATGCAACCGGGGGAGTCCTACAATGAGCAGTTCTTC
-	TRBJ2-7	-	TRBV10-3	CAISESAGLQYEQYF	TGTGCCATCAGTGAGTCGGCAGGGCTTCAGTACGAGCAGTACTTC
-	TRBJ2-1	TRBD2	TRBV5-6	CASSFRAGGRSSYNEQFF	TGTGCCAGCAGCTTTAGGGCGGGAGGGCGTAGCTCCTACAATGAGCAGTTCTTC
-	TRBJ1-5	-	TRBV7-2	CASSPGRNQPQHF	TGTGCCAGCAGCCCAGGTCGCAATCAGCCCCAGCATTTT
-	TRBJ1-2	-	TRBV6-1	CASSELAGENYGYTF	TGTGCCAGCAGTGAACTGGCAGGCGAAAACTATGGCTACACCTTC
-	TRBJ1-1	-	TRBV2	CASSDSGVNTEAFF	TGTGCCAGCAGTGATTCCGGGGTGAACACTGAAGCTTTCTTT
-	TRBJ2-7	-	TRBV12-3/TRBV12-4	CASSLSHEQYF	TGTGCCAGCAGTTTATCCCACGAGCAGTACTTC
-	TRBJ2-7	TRBD2	TRBV6-5	CASSTDTRGGEQYF	TGTGCCAGCAGTACAGATACACGGGGGGGCGAGCAGTACTTC